This T cell receptor beta chain was sequenced for a study of blood T cell repertoires in COVID-19. At the level of the study: Nucleic acid was either cDNA or gDNA, and it came from T cells, B-cell-depleted T cells, or PBMCs.

Some clones are missing from TCRdb's copy, which holds only in-frame ones; the method was immunoSEQ multiplex PCR. The sample has 300,000 to 400,000 clones; about 91% are singletons. The junction had 11 bases not matched to a gene; V was cut back by 5 bases and J by 8 bases. CDR3 size: 14 residues. Germline CDR1 is SGHTA and CDR2 is FQGNSA. This clonotype was obtained from a woman aged 25 to 39 with COVID-19, enrolled during active disease. Sequences were obtained from peripheral blood. The V call is TRBV7-2, the J call TRBJ1-2; 7 bases are shared with TRBD1. CDR3 sequence (DNA): TGTGCCAGCAGCCCAAGACAGGGAAGTCGAGGCTACACCTTC. Amino acids: CASSPRQGSRGYTF.